The source of this TCR beta chain is a study of cytomegalovirus exposure and HLA in healthy donors. The table lists this clone with a few counts. Its target is unknown. The CDR3 sequence is 14 residues long. V was pared by 3 bases and J by 2 bases, with 2 bases of the junction left unmatched. CDR1 is SGHDT, CDR2 YYEEEE, per germline. The PCR was carried out with 60 Vbeta primers and 13 Jbeta primers. Profiling relied on immunoSEQ multiplex PCR, and the TCRdb table lists in-frame clones only, not all of them. The sample consists of around 98,000 clones, 60% to 80% of them appearing once. Study results and limitations: It was shown in a later analysis that HLA-associated TCR beta chains were more clonally expanded than other, equally common chains. Whilst most TCR sequences proved rare, a subset of public TCRs occurred across many donors. CMV serostatus was the only recorded immune exposure for donors.

Sequencing was done on a sample of PBMCs. V and J are TRBV5-6 and TRBJ2-3; 8 nucleotides align to TRBD1. This clonotype originated in a female donor in good health and CMV-seronegative. CDR3 in DNA: TGTGCCAGCAGCTGGGACAGGACCACAGATACGCAGTATTTT. Its protein is CASSWDRTTDTQYF.